The sample holds a few counts of the clone carrying this T cell receptor (beta chain). What it recognizes is unknown. The sample is drawn from a study of T-cell reconstitution after alpha-beta-depleted transplantation in children. Points from the study as a whole: It was newly produced T cells that mostly accounted for T-cell counts and diversity one year after transplant. The study traced high day-60 TCRbeta diversity in some patients to surviving recipient T cells and thymic progenitors. Alpha-beta T cells present about two months after transplant were reported to originate from several hundred expanded graft clones.

Unique molecular identifiers were incorporated during preparation of the TCRbeta library. TCRdb re-called the PCR reads through MiXCR, storing one row per CDR3 protein. The sample records about 980,000 distinct CDR3 sequences, about 29% being singletons. The CDR3 is 14 amino acids. Germline V gene data show CDR1 as SEHNR and CDR2 as FQNEAQ (reference sequence). V trimming: 6 bases; J trimming: 2 bases; junction bases outside the gene matches: 5. The chain couples TRBV7-9 to TRBJ2-7, with 9 bases that match TRBD1. Sequenced here: PBMCs, mostly from graft donor cells, sampled 360 days after TCRalphabeta/CD19-depleted stem cell transplant. This clonotype originated in a boy younger than two who had a stem cell transplant for SCID, so the T cells may come from the graft donor. The CDR3 DNA sequence: TGTGCCAGCAGACCGAGACAGGGGGCCTACGAGCAGTACTTC. Its translation is CASRPRQGAYEQYF.